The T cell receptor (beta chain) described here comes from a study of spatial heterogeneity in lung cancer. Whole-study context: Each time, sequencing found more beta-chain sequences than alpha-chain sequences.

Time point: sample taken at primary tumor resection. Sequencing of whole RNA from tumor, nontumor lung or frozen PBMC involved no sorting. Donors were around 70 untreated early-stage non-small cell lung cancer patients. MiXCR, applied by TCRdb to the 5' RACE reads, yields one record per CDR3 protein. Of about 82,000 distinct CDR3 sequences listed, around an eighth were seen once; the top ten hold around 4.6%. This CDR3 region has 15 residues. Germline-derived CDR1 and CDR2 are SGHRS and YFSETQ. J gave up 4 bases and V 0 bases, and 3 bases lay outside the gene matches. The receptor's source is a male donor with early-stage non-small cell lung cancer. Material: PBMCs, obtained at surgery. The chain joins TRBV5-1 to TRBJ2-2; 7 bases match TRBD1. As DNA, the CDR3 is TGCGCCAGCAGCTTGGAACAGGGGATCACCGGGGAGCTGTTTTTT. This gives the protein CASSLEQGITGELFF. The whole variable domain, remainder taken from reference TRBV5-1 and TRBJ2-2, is KAGVTQTPRYLIKTRGQQVTLSCSPISGHRSVSWYQQTPGQGLQFLFEYFSETQRNKGNFPGRFSGRQFSNSRSEMNVSTLELGDSALYLCASSLEQGITGELFFGEGSRLTVL.